The entry below gives a single T cell receptor (beta chain) sequence along with its context. Its antigen is not known. The source of the sample is a study of CXCR3-negative and CXCR3-positive naive CD8 T cells. Findings and limits, study-wide: Each naive subset displayed comparably high diversity, whereas memory CD8+ cells displayed much lower diversity. Naive cells that were CXCR3-negative or CXCR3-positive used TRBV-TRBJ genes alike, while memory cells diverged. TRB CDR3s were more hydrophobic in CXCR3-positive than in CXCR3-negative naive cells.

CDR1 is SQVTM and CDR2 is ANQGSEA in the germline V gene. CDR3 length: 14 residues. Naive CD8+ T cells were CD45RO-CCR7+CD27+CD95-. Libraries of TRB cDNA were made by 5' RACE and carried UMIs. Following a re-call of the 5' RACE reads, TCRdb has one entry per CDR3 protein and lacks DNA. The sample has around 40,000 distinct CDR3 sequences, and its top ten clones hold around 1.9%. The receptor was derived from a human donor in good health. Some clones in this sample may be carry-over from other donors' samples. The gene calls are TRBV29-1 and TRBJ2-1; TCRdb calls TRBD1, which cannot be checked without DNA. The specimen was naive CXCR3- CD8+ T cells from blood. The subset: CD45RO-CCR7+CD27+CD95- naive CD8+ T cells lacking CXCR3 (TNR3-). Here the CDR3 reads CSVMGQGNYNEQFF.